A selection of T cell receptor beta chains follows, all from one sample in a study of tumor-infiltrating lymphocytes in primary liver carcinoma. Each CDR3 protein is one row after TCRdb ran MiXCR on the multiplex PCR reads. Here the sample spans more than 150,000 distinct CDR3 sequences, approximately 60% being singletons. The sample comprised peripheral blood. These TCRs come from a man aged 35-49 years with primary liver carcinoma and hepatitis B virus infection. The CDR3 runs from the conserved cysteine through the conserved F or W. D genes are given only for firm matches. Clone size is not always given. Where it is, it says once, few, many or a class for expanded clones.

cdr3_aa: CASGETSGYEQYF
cdr3_nt: TGCGCCAGCGGGGAGACTAGCGGCTACGAGCAGTACTTC
v_call: TRBV5-1
d_call: TRBD2
j_call: TRBJ2-7
clone_size: .

cdr3_aa: CASSQDRAGTDTQYF
cdr3_nt: TGCGCCAGCAGCCAAGACAGGGCTGGTACAGATACGCAGTATTTT
v_call: TRBV4-1
d_call: .
j_call: TRBJ2-3
clone_size: many

cdr3_aa: CDSSLSASFYNEQFF
cdr3_nt: TGTGACAGCAGCTTAAGTGCGAGCTTCTACAATGAGCAGTTCTTC
v_call: TRBV11-2
d_call: .
j_call: TRBJ2-1
clone_size: once

cdr3_aa: CASSPTRFADTQYF
cdr3_nt: TGTGCCAGCAGCCCTACTAGGTTCGCAGATACGCAGTATTTT
v_call: TRBV11-2
d_call: .
j_call: TRBJ2-3
clone_size: many

cdr3_aa: CASSARTVMNTEASF
cdr3_nt: TGTGCCAGCAGTGCCCGGACAGTTATGAACACTGAAGCTTCCTTC
v_call: TRBV6-1
d_call: .
j_call: TRBJ1-1
clone_size: .

cdr3_aa: CASSSRPSGRIYERFF
cdr3_nt: TGTGCCAGCAGCTCGCGCCCCAGTGGGAGGATCTATGAGCGATTCTTC
v_call: TRBV11-2
d_call: .
j_call: TRBJ2-1
clone_size: .

cdr3_aa: CTSSLKGSGNTLYF
cdr3_nt: TGTACCAGCAGCTTAAAAGGGTCTGGAAACACCTTATATTTT
v_call: TRBV11-2
d_call: .
j_call: TRBJ1-3
clone_size: .

cdr3_aa: CASSYSRDRVYEQYF
cdr3_nt: TGTGCCAGCAGTTACTCACGGGACAGAGTCTACGAGCAGTACTTC
v_call: TRBV6-6
d_call: TRBD1
j_call: TRBJ2-7
clone_size: .

cdr3_aa: CASSLAGTGANEHYF
cdr3_nt: TGTGCCAGCAGTTTAGCAGGGACAGGGGCAAACGAGCACTACTTC
v_call: TRBV12-3/TRBV12-4
d_call: TRBD1
j_call: TRBJ2-7
clone_size: .

cdr3_aa: CATGTSSTYERYF
cdr3_nt: TGTGCCACCGGGACTAGCTCTACCTACGAGCGGTACTTC
v_call: TRBV6-6
d_call: TRBD2
j_call: TRBJ2-7
clone_size: .

cdr3_aa: CASSRDRGPEKLFF
cdr3_nt: TGTGCCAGCAGTAGGGACAGGGGGCCTGAAAAACTGTTTTTT
v_call: TRBV28
d_call: TRBD1
j_call: TRBJ1-4
clone_size: .